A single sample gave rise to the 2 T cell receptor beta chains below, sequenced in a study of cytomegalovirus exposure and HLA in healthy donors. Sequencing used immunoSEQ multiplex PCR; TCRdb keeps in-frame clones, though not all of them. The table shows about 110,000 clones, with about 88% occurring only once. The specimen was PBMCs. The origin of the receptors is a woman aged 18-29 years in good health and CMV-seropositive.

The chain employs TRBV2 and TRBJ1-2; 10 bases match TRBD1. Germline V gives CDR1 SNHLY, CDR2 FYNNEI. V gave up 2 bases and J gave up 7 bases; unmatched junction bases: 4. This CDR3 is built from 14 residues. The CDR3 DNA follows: TGTGCCAGCAGTGAACGACAGGGGGCGGGTGGCTACACCTTC. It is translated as CASSERQGAGGYTF.

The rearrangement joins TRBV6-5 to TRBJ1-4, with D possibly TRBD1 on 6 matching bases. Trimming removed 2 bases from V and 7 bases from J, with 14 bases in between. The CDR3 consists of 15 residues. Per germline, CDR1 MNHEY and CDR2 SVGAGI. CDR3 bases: TGTGCCAGCAGTTACGGTGGGGGCTGGGGTGAAAAACTGTTTTTT. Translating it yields CASSYGGGWGEKLFF.